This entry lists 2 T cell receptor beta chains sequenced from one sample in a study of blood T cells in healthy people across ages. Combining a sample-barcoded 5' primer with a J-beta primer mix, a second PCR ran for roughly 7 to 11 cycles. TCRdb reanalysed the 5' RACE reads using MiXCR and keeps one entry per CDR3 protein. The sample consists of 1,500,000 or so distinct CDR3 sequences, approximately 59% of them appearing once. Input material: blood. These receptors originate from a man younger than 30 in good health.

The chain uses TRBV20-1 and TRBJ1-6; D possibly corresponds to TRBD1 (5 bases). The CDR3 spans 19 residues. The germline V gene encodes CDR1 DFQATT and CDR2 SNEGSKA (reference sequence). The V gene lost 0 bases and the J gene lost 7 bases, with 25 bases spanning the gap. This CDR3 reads CSARDLVGGKIGVNSPLHF. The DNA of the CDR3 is TGCAGTGCTAGAGATCTTGTTGGAGGCAAAATAGGGGTAAATTCACCCCTCCACTTT.

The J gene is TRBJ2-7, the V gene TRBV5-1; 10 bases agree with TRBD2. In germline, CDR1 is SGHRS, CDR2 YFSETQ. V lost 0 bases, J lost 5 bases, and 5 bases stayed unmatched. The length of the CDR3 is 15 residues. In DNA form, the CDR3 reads TGCGCCAGCAGCTTGGACCCCGGGACTAGCGACGAGCAGTACTTC. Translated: CASSLDPGTSDEQYF.